This entry lists 29 T cell receptor beta chains sequenced from one sample in a study of cytomegalovirus exposure and HLA in healthy donors. 13 Jbeta primers and 60 Vbeta primers were used for the PCR. Repertoires were generated with immunoSEQ multiplex PCR, while TCRdb's copy carries only in-frame clones and drops some. This table has roughly 150,000 clones, about 80% appearing once. Source material: PBMCs. Receptors originate from a woman in her thirties in good health and CMV-seronegative.

A few counts support this clone. The chain employs TRBV5-5 and TRBJ1-1; unclear D gene. The CDR3 extends over 14 amino acids. Germline V gene lookup returns CDR1 SGHKS and CDR2 YYEKEE (reference sequence). V was shortened by 4 bases and J by 0 bases, with 10 bases between the two germline ends. CDR3 DNA sequence: TGTGCCAGCAGCCCCAGGTTTGTGAACACTGAAGCTTTCTTT. This sequence encodes CASSPRFVNTEAFF.

The V call is TRBV12-5, the J call TRBJ2-3, with TRBD2 as a possible D gene (6 bases). The CDR3 spans 13 residues. The germline gives CDR1 LGHNT, CDR2 FRNRAP. The CDR3 reads CAGGGGATDTQYF. The CDR3 DNA is TGTGCCGGAGGCGGCGGGGCCACAGATACGCAGTATTTT.

V is TRBV29-1 and J is TRBJ2-7; D unclear. V lost 4 bases to trimming and J lost 5 bases, with 9 bases between them. Germline lookup yields CDR1 SQVTM and CDR2 ANQGSEA. This CDR3 has 11 amino acids. CDR3 sequence: CSVALTNEQYF. Written as DNA, the CDR3 is TGCAGCGTTGCTCTGACAAACGAGCAGTACTTC.

J is TRBJ2-1 and V is TRBV5-1, with a weak D call TRBD1 (5 bases). Germline V lookup: CDR1 SGHRS, CDR2 YFSETQ. The CDR3 runs to 15 residues. Trimming pared 0 bases from V and 3 bases from J, leaving 10 bases between. In nucleotides, the CDR3 is TGCGCCAGCAGCTTGGAGCCACAGGACTACAATGAGCAGTTCTTC. Its protein product is CASSLEPQDYNEQFF. The whole variable domain, filled in from reference TRBV5-1 and TRBJ2-1, reads KAGVTQTPRYLIKTRGQQVTLSCSPISGHRSVSWYQQTPGQGLQFLFEYFSETQRNKGNFPGRFSGRQFSNSRSEMNVSTLELGDSALYLCASSLEPQDYNEQFFGPGTRLTVL.

This chain uses TRBV23-1 with TRBJ1-1; D may be TRBD1 (6 bases). TRBV23-1 is labeled an ORF, and its function is uncertain. CDR3 length: 13 residues. V lost 2 bases to trimming and J lost 11 bases, with 15 bases between them. The CDR3 DNA follows: TGCGCCAGCAGTCAAGACAGGTCGGGGGGGGCTTTCTTT. It encodes CASSQDRSGGAFF.

V and J are TRBV2 and TRBJ2-5; a possible D gene is TRBD1 (6 bases). Trimming stripped 3 bases from V and 3 bases from J, with 14 bases between. The CDR3 contains 15 residues. Germline CDR1 is SNHLY and CDR2 is FYNNEI. The CDR3 protein is CASSDLWDTEETQYF. CDR3 DNA: TGTGCCAGCAGTGACCTGTGGGACACCGAAGAGACCCAGTACTTC. The full variable domain, with the rest looked up from reference TRBV2 and TRBJ2-5, is EPEVTQTPSHQVTQMGQEVILRCVPISNHLYFYWYRQILGQKVEFLVSFYNNEISEKSEIFDDQFSVERPDGSNFTLKIRSTKLEDSAMYFCASSDLWDTEETQYFGPGTRLLVL.

The J gene is TRBJ1-4, the V gene TRBV29-1; D unresolved. This CDR3 has 11 amino acids. Germline V gene data show CDR1 as SQVTM and CDR2 as ANQGSEA. V lost 3 bases to trimming and J lost 8 bases, with 7 bases between them. The DNA of the CDR3 is TGCAGCGTTGATTTCCAAGAAAAACTGTTTTTT. It codes for CSVDFQEKLFF.

CDR3 in amino acids: CASSFGRATEAFF. As DNA, the CDR3 is TGTGCCAGCAGCTTCGGCAGGGCGACTGAAGCTTTCTTT. The chain has TRBV7-2 and TRBJ1-1; D might be TRBD1 (5 bases). The CDR3 covers 13 residues. V gave up 3 bases and J gave up 5 bases, with 10 bases separating them. CDR1 is SGHTA, CDR2 FQGNSA, per germline.

The table lists this clone with a count of one. This sequence joins TRBV21-1 and TRBJ1-1. TRBV21-1 is a known pseudogene. The CDR3 loop spans 15 amino acids. The CDR3 spells CASSKGRYFYTEAFF. CDR3 bases: TGTGCCAGCAGCAAAGGTAGATATTTCTACACTGAAGCTTTCTTT.

The chain recombines TRBV27 with TRBJ1-4; 7 bases are shared with TRBD1. This CDR3 contains 20 residues. Germline V lookup: CDR1 MNHEY, CDR2 SMNVEV (reference sequence). J gave up 7 bases and V 4 bases, and 24 bases lay outside the gene matches. The DNA for the CDR3 is TGTGCCAGCAGTTCTGGTTTGTCGACTTCTCAGACAGGGACAGTTGAAAAACTGTTTTTT. It translates to CASSSGLSTSQTGTVEKLFF.

V and J are TRBV6-1 and TRBJ1-2, with D possibly being TRBD1 (5 bases). Germline loops: CDR1 MNHNS, CDR2 SASEGT. The V end lost 1 base, the J end lost 0 bases, and 9 bases lay between the germline ends. The CDR3 is 15 residues long. CDR3 nucleotides: TGTGCCAGCAGTGAAGTCGCAGGGCCTAACTATGGCTACACCTTC. Its translation: CASSEVAGPNYGYTF.

The chain joins TRBV7-2 to TRBJ2-7; TRBD1 aligns across 8 bases. V shed 4 bases and J 7 bases; nucleotides not matched to a gene: 9. Germline CDR1 and CDR2: SGHTA and FQGNSA. CDR3 size: 14 residues. The DNA for the CDR3 is TGTGCCAGCAGCTCCCGGACAGGGTCGGGGGAGCAGTACTTC. It translates to CASSSRTGSGEQYF.

The chain couples TRBV5-1 to TRBJ1-1, with D tentatively TRBD1 (5 bases). CDR3 length equals 14 residues. The V end lost 4 bases, the J end lost 1 base, and 11 bases lay between the germline ends. Germline V gene data show CDR1 as SGHRS and CDR2 as YFSETQ. The CDR3 here is CASSPRTSNTEAFF. DNA of the CDR3: TGCGCCAGCAGCCCTCGGACATCGAACACTGAAGCTTTCTTT.

The genes are TRBV10-1 and TRBJ2-7; 11 positions agree with TRBD2. Unmatched junction bases numbered 1, after V lost 3 bases and J lost 3 bases. This CDR3 is 14 amino acids long. CDR1 is WNHNN and CDR2 is SYGVQD in the germline V gene (reference sequence). CDR3: CASSEGTSGYEQYF. The CDR3 region has the DNA TGCGCCAGCAGTGAAGGGACTAGCGGCTACGAGCAGTACTTC.

The V gene is TRBV5-4, the J gene TRBJ1-3, with D hard to call. V lost 4 bases to trimming and J lost 0 bases, with 5 bases between them. The germline CDR1 and CDR2 sequences are SGHNT and YYREEE (reference sequence). The CDR3 is 13 amino acids. The CDR3: CASSLRSGNTIYF. In DNA, the CDR3 is TGTGCCAGCAGCCTCCGCTCTGGAAACACCATATATTTT.

This clone was counted a few times. The same CDR3 is also encoded by other DNA sequences in this sample. J is TRBJ1-1 and V is TRBV9; D perhaps matches TRBD1 (5 bases). The CDR3 has 13 amino acids. V was clipped by 4 bases and J by 2 bases, with 9 bases between them. Germline V lookup: CDR1 SGDLS, CDR2 YYNGEE. CDR3 loop: CASSPQGNTEAFF. The CDR3 nucleotides are TGTGCCAGCAGCCCCCAGGGCAACACTGAAGCTTTCTTT. The whole variable domain, remainder taken from reference TRBV9 and TRBJ1-1, is DSGVTQTPKHLITATGQRVTLRCSPRSGDLSVYWYQQSLDQGLQFLIQYYNGEERAKGNILERFSAQQFPDLHSELNLSSLELGDSALYFCASSPQGNTEAFFGQGTRLTVV.

The V call is TRBV6-5, the J call TRBJ2-3; the D gene is possibly TRBD1 (6 bases). The CDR3 extends over 14 amino acids. CDR1 and CDR2 from the germline V gene are MNHEY and SVGAGI. V was clipped by 7 bases and J by 6 bases, with 17 bases between them. Written as DNA, the CDR3 is TGTGCCAGCACTCCGGGACATCCACAGGATACGCAGTATTTT. Amino acid sequence: CASTPGHPQDTQYF.

This chain connects TRBV18 to TRBJ1-1; D perhaps matches TRBD1 (6 bases). Deletions cut 5 bases from V and 1 base from J, with 14 bases between. Germline loops: CDR1 KGHSH, CDR2 LQKENI. The CDR3 spans 15 residues. The CDR3 coding sequence is TGTGCCAGCTCATCCCCAGGGGCCACGAACACTGAAGCTTTCTTT. Its translation: CASSSPGATNTEAFF.

The chain joins TRBV27 to TRBJ1-2; D is perhaps TRBD1 (6 bases). V was pared by 2 bases and J by 2 bases, with 12 bases between. This CDR3 has 15 residues. The germline V gene encodes CDR1 MNHEY and CDR2 SMNVEV (reference sequence). For the CDR3, the DNA is TGTGCCAGCAGTTTAGAAGCAGGGGCAAACTATGGCTACACCTTC. It yields the protein CASSLEAGANYGYTF.

With regard to this clone: An end of the junction does not agree with germline; a read error may underlie this. CDR3 residues: CASSQTRVDRIDQPQHF. The CDR3 DNA reads TGCGCCAGCAGCCAGACTAGAGTGGACAGGATTGATCAGCCCCAGCATTTT. The chain carries TRBV7-3 and TRBJ1-5; 7 bases are shared with TRBD1. The CDR3 has 17 amino acids. The germline V gene has CDR1 SGHTA and CDR2 FQGTGA.

The chain has TRBV27 and TRBJ1-4; the match to TRBD1 covers 7 bases. Germline CDR1 reads MNHEY; CDR2 reads SMNVEV (reference sequence). The junction had 7 bases not matched to a gene; V was cut back by 5 bases and J by 10 bases. CDR3 length equals 13 residues. CDR3 region: CASSGTVVGKLFF. Written as DNA, the CDR3 is TGTGCCAGCAGTGGGACAGTAGTTGGAAAACTGTTTTTT.

The table lists this clone with a count of one. One junction end disagrees with the germline gene, perhaps due to a read error. The chain is built from TRBV18 and TRBJ1-2, with TRBD1 matching over 10 bases. Germline V gene lookup returns CDR1 KGHSH and CDR2 LQKENI. The CDR3 runs to 14 residues. The CDR3 region has the DNA TGTGCCAGCTCACCCCCTGGGACAGGGGATGGCTACACCTTT. Amino acid sequence: CASSPPGTGDGYTF. Complete variable domain (other parts from reference TRBV18 and TRBJ1-2): NAGVMQNPRHLVRRRGQEARLRCSPMKGHSHVYWYRQLPEEGLKFMVYLQKENIIDESGMPKERFSAEFPKEGPSILRIQQVVRGDSAAYFCASSPPGTGDGYTFGSGTRLTVV.

This clone was seen once. The rearrangement joins TRBV5-4 to TRBJ2-3; 7 bases are shared with TRBD2. The CDR3 is 14 amino acids. The J segment lost 1 base and the V segment lost 1 base, leaving 0 bases of the junction unmatched. Germline V lookup: CDR1 SGHNT, CDR2 YYREEE (reference sequence). CDR3: CASSLRGGTDTQYF. The CDR3 DNA follows: TGTGCCAGCAGCTTGCGGGGGGGCACAGATACGCAGTATTTT.

This chain connects TRBV4-2 to TRBJ2-3; 11 positions match TRBD2. The CDR3 spans 18 residues. Germline V lookup: CDR1 LGHNA, CDR2 YNFKEQ. After removal of 0 bases from V and 2 bases from J, the junction contained 7 bases not matched to a gene. The CDR3 DNA reads TGTGCCAGCAGCCAAGATTCCTCGACTAGCGGGGCCACAGATACGCAGTATTTT. It translates to CASSQDSSTSGATDTQYF.

The CDR3 region has the DNA TGTGCCAGCAGCCAAGTCATAGGGGGATGGGCCTATAATTCACCCCTCCACTTT. Translation: CASSQVIGGWAYNSPLHF. The chain links TRBV14 to TRBJ1-6; tentative D call: TRBD1 (6 bases). The CDR3 extends over 18 amino acids. Per the germline V gene, CDR1 is SGHDN and CDR2 is FVKESK. The germline V and J ends were trimmed by 1 base and 2 bases, with 15 bases remaining between them.

This clone has only a few counts. The chain has TRBV27 and TRBJ1-5; the D gene is possibly TRBD1 (6 bases). Germline CDR1 and CDR2: MNHEY and SMNVEV (reference sequence). CDR3 size: 14 residues. Trimming cost V 7 bases and J 7 bases, with 17 bases left between them. CDR3 loop: CASMQGSGQQPQHF. The CDR3, as DNA: TGTGCCAGCATGCAGGGGTCGGGGCAACAGCCCCAGCATTTT.

The chain recombines TRBV6-1 with TRBJ2-7; tentative D call: TRBD2 (6 bases). This CDR3 is 12 amino acids long. The germline CDR1 and CDR2 sequences are MNHNS and SASEGT. V was cut by 8 bases and J by 3 bases, with 11 bases left in between. The CDR3 sequence is CASSLAHYEQYF. CDR3 coding DNA: TGTGCCAGCTCGCTAGCGCACTACGAGCAGTACTTC.

This sequence joins TRBV9 and TRBJ2-3, with 7 nucleotides matching TRBD2. In germline, CDR1 is SGDLS, CDR2 YYNGEE. This CDR3 spans 16 amino acids. Trimming at V came to 1 base and at J to 0 bases, leaving 5 bases not matched to a gene. Here the CDR3 reads CASSVLGGFSTDTQYF. CDR3 bases: TGTGCCAGCAGCGTACTCGGGGGGTTTAGCACAGATACGCAGTATTTT. Complete variable domain (other parts from reference TRBV9 and TRBJ2-3): DSGVTQTPKHLITATGQRVTLRCSPRSGDLSVYWYQQSLDQGLQFLIQYYNGEERAKGNILERFSAQQFPDLHSELNLSSLELGDSALYFCASSVLGGFSTDTQYFGPGTRLTVL.

This chain uses TRBV7-2 with TRBJ1-5, with a tentative D call TRBD1 (5 bases). The germline V gene has CDR1 SGHTA and CDR2 FQGNSA. CDR3 size: 16 residues. V was trimmed by 5 bases and J by 6 bases, leaving 20 bases between them. CDR3 in DNA: TGTGCCAGCAGCAAAACGGGAGACAGAAAGGGTCAGCCCCAGCATTTT. It specifies CASSKTGDRKGQPQHF.